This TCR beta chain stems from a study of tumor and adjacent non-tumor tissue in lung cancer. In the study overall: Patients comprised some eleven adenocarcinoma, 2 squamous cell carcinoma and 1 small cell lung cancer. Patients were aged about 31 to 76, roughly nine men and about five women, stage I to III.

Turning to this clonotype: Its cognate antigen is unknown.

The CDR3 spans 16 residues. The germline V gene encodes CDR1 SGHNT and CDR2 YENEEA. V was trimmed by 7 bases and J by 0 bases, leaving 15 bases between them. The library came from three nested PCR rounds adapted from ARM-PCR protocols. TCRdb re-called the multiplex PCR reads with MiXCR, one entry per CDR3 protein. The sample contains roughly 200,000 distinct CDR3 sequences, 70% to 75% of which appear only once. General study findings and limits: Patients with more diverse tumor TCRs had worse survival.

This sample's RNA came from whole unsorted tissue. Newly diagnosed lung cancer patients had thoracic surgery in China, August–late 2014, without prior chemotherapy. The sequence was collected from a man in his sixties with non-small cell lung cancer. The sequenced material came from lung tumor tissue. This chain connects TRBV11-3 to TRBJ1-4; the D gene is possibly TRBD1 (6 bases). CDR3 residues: CASITTGPATNEKLFF. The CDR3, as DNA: TGTGCCAGCATAACTACAGGGCCTGCAACTAATGAAAAACTGTTTTTT.